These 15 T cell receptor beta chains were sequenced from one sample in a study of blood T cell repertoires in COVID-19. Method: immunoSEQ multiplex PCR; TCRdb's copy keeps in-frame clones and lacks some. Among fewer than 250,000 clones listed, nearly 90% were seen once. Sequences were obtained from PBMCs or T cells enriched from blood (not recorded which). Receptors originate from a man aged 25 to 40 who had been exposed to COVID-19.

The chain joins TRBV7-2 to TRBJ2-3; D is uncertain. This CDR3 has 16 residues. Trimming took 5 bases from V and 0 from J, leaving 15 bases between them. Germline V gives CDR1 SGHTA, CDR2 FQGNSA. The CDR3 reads CASSPSAAISTDTQYF. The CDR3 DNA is TGTGCCAGCAGCCCTAGTGCCGCGATAAGCACAGATACGCAGTATTTT.

The CDR3 DNA is TGTGCCAGCAGCTCACACCGTGGGCCTGTTGGGCAGTACTTC. As protein: CASSSHRGPVGQYF. V and J are TRBV9 and TRBJ2-7, with D hard to call. V was shortened by 4 bases and J by 9 bases, with 20 bases between the two germline ends. This CDR3 is 14 amino acids long. Germline V lookup: CDR1 SGDLS, CDR2 YYNGEE.

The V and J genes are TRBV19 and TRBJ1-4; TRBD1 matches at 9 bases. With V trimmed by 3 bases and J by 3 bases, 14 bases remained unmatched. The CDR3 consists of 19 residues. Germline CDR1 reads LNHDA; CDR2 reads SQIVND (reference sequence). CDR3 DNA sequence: TGTGCCAGTAGTATCCTCATTGGGGGACAGGGTTATTCTAATGAAAAACTGTTTTTT. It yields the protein CASSILIGGQGYSNEKLFF.

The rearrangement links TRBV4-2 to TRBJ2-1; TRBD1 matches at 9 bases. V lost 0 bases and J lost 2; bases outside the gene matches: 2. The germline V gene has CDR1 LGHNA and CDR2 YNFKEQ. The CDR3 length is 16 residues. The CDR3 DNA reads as TGTGCCAGCAGCCAAGAGGGACAGGGCCCCTACAATGAGCAGTTCTTC. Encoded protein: CASSQEGQGPYNEQFF.

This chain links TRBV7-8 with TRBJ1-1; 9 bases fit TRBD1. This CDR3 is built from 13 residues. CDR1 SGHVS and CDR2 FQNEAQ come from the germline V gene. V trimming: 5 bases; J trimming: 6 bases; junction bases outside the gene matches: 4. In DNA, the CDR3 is TGTGCCAGCAGCCTCCGGACAGGGGCTGAAGCTTTCTTT. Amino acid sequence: CASSLRTGAEAFF. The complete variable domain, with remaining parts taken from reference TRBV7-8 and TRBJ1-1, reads GAGVSQSPRYKVAKRGQDVALRCDPISGHVSLFWYQQALGQGPEFLTYFQNEAQLDKSGLPSDRFFAERPEGSVSTLKIQRTQQEDSAVYLCASSLRTGAEAFFGQGTRLTVV.

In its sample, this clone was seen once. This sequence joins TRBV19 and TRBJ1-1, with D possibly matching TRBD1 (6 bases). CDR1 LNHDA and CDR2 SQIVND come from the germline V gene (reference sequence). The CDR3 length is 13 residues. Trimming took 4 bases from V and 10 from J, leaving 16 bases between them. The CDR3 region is CASSTNGQLAAFF. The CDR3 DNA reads TGTGCCAGTAGTACTAACGGACAGTTGGCAGCTTTCTTT.

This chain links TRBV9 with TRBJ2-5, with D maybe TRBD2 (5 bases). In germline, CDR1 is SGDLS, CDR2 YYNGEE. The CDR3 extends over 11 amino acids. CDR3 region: CGSRGRETQYF. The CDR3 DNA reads TGTGGGAGTCGTGGGAGAGAGACCCAGTACTTC.

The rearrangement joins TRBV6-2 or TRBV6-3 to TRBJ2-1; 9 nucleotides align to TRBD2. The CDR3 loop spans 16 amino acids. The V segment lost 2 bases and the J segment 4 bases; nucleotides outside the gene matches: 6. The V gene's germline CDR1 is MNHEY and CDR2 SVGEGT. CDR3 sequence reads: CASSYTTSGPYNEQFF. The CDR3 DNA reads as TGTGCCAGCAGTTACACAACTAGCGGGCCTTACAATGAGCAGTTCTTC.

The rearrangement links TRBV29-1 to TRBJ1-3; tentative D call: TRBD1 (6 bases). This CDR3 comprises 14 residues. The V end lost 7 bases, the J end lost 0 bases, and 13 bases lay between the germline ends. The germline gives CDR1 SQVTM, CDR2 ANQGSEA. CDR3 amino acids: CSAGAGISGNTIYF. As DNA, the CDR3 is TGCAGCGCGGGGGCGGGGATCTCTGGAAACACCATATATTTT.

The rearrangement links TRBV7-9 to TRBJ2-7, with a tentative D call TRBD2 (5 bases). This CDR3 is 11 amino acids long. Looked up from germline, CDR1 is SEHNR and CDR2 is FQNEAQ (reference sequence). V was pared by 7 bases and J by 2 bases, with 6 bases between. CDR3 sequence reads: CASKGAYEQYF. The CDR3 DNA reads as TGTGCCAGCAAGGGAGCCTACGAGCAGTACTTC.

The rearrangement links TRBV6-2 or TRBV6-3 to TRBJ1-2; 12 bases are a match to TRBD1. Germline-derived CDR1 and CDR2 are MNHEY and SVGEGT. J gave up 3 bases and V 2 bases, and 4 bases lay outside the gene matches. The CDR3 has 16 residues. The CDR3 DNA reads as TGTGCCAGCAGTTACCGGGACAGGGGGCAATACTATGGCTACACCTTC. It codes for CASSYRDRGQYYGYTF.

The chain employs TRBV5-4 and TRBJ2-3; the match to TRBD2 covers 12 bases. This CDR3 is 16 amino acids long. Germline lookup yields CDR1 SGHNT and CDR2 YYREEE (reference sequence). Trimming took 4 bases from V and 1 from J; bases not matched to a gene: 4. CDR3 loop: CASSPRTSGGTDTQYF. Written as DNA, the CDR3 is TGTGCCAGCAGCCCCCGGACTAGCGGGGGCACAGATACGCAGTATTTT.

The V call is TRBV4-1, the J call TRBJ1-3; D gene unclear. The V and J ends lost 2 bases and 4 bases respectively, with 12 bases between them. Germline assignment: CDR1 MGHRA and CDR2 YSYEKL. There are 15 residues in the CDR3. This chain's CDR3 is CASSQNWGAGNTIYF. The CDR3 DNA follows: TGCGCCAGCAGCCAAAACTGGGGAGCAGGAAACACCATATATTTT.

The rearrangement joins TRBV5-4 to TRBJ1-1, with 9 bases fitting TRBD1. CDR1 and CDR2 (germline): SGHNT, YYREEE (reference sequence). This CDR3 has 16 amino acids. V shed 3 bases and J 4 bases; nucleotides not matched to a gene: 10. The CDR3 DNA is TGTGCCAGCAGCTATCCGGGACAGGGATCACGCACTGAAGCTTTCTTT. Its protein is CASSYPGQGSRTEAFF.

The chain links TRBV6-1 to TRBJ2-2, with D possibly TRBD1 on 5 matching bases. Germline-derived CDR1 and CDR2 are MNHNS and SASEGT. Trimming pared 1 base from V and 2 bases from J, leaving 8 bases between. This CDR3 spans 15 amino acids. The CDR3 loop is CASSEGTHNTGELFF. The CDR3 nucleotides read TGTGCCAGCAGTGAAGGGACACACAACACCGGGGAGCTGTTTTTT.